This TCR beta chain is drawn from a study of neoadjuvant anti-PD-1 for oral cavity cancer. Overall study results and limits: Post-nivolumab, blood T cell clonality was significantly elevated in non-responders.

CDR1 and CDR2 from the germline V gene are SGHVS and FQNEAQ. The CDR3 has 15 residues. With 7 bases removed from V and 2 bases from J, the gap between germline ends came to 12 bases. This table comes from immunoSEQ multiplex PCR, and its TCRdb copy is limited to in-frame clones, with some not included. The profile shows over 13,000 clones, 70% of them singletons. About this clone: Antigen: not known.

The rearrangement links TRBV7-8 to TRBJ1-6; no clear D. The sequence derives from a person aged 35-79 years with oral cavity squamous cell carcinoma. The sample here was PBMCs, taken before nivolumab (anti-PD-1) treatment. The CDR3 region is CASTLDGTYNSPLHF. DNA for the CDR3: TGTGCCAGCACCCTCGATGGGACCTATAATTCACCCCTCCACTTT.